The 4 T cell receptor beta chains in this list originate from one sample, sequenced in a study of blood T cells in healthy people across ages. A second roughly 6 to 12 cycle PCR used barcoded and J-beta primers. TCRdb called the 5' RACE reads again in MiXCR, with one record for every CDR3 protein. This sample yields hundreds of thousands of distinct CDR3 sequences, of which about 34% are seen a single time; 15% belongs to the top ten. The sample comprised blood. The receptor set was obtained from a woman aged 80 or over in good health.

The table lists this clonotype with many counts. The genes are TRBV7-2 and TRBJ2-5, with TRBD2 matching 9 bases. Losses at the gene ends were 4 bases for V and 7 bases for J; bases not matched to a gene: 16. Germline values: CDR1 SGHTA, CDR2 FQGNSA. The CDR3 runs 17 residues. The CDR3, as DNA: TGTGCCAGCAGCTCCGCCCCCGGGCTAGCGGGACTCGGGACCCAGTACTTC. Translation: CASSSAPGLAGLGTQYF.

This chain links TRBV7-2 with TRBJ2-7; D is ambiguous. CDR3 size: 13 residues. The V end lost 1 base, the J end lost 4 bases, and 8 bases lay between the germline ends. Germline V lookup: CDR1 SGHTA, CDR2 FQGNSA. The CDR3 sequence is CASSLVGLYEQYF. CDR3 bases: TGTGCCAGCAGCTTAGTGGGATTATACGAGCAGTACTTC.

This clonotype was observed many times. The rearrangement joins TRBV28 to TRBJ2-5; no reliable D call. Trimming left V 4 bases short and J 6 bases short, with 15 bases between. CDR1 is MDHEN, CDR2 SYDVKM, per germline. The CDR3 contains 14 residues. The CDR3 here is CASSSHQGSKTQYF. The CDR3 region has the DNA TGTGCCAGCAGTTCCCATCAAGGATCCAAGACCCAGTACTTC.

In its sample, this clonotype was seen many times. This chain joins TRBV6-5 and TRBJ1-4; 10 nucleotides match TRBD1. V was clipped by 6 bases and J by 8 bases; unmatched bases: 9. CDR1 is MNHEY and CDR2 is SVGAGI in the germline V gene. The CDR3 loop spans 15 amino acids. Here the CDR3 reads CASRGAGTGEEKLFF. CDR3 sequence (DNA): TGTGCCAGCAGAGGTGCCGGGACAGGGGAGGAAAAACTGTTTTTT.